The 13 T cell receptor beta chains presented below share a single source sample, sequenced in a study of T cell responses to AZD1222 COVID-19 vaccine. Using immunoSEQ multiplex PCR, the repertoire was profiled, and TCRdb retains in-frame clones only, with some absent. The table shows 90,000 to 120,000 clones, with around nine tenths occurring only once. The material sequenced was peripheral blood, taken 28 days after the second AZD1222 dose. All receptors derive from an adult who received the AZD1222 COVID-19 vaccine.

The chain recombines TRBV27 with TRBJ2-3; TRBD2 matches at 7 bases. This CDR3 contains 14 residues. J gave up 0 bases and V 10 bases, and 7 bases lay outside the gene matches. The V gene's germline CDR1 is MNHEY and CDR2 SMNVEV (reference sequence). The CDR3 here is CATRNGGSTDTQYF. As DNA, the CDR3 is TGTGCCACCAGAAACGGGGGGAGCACAGATACGCAGTATTTT.

CDR3 sequence reads: CASRAGTGGSGTEAFF. In nucleotides, the CDR3 is TGTGCCAGCAGGGCCGGGACAGGGGGTTCGGGCACTGAAGCTTTCTTT. The chain couples TRBV2 to TRBJ1-1; 11 bases are shared with TRBD1. Germline V lookup: CDR1 SNHLY, CDR2 FYNNEI. The CDR3 is made up of 16 amino acids. The trim removed 6 bases at V and 4 bases at J, leaving 10 bases unmatched.

The genes are TRBV2 and TRBJ2-3; D is possibly TRBD2 (6 bases). The length of the CDR3 is 18 residues. Trimming removed 0 bases at V and 5 bases at J, with 21 bases between. CDR1 SNHLY and CDR2 FYNNEI come from the germline V gene. The CDR3 nucleotides are TGTGCCAGCAGTGAAGCGCAGGCCGGGAGAACCTACCAAGATACGCAGTATTTT. This sequence encodes CASSEAQAGRTYQDTQYF. Complete variable domain (other parts from reference TRBV2 and TRBJ2-3): EPEVTQTPSHQVTQMGQEVILRCVPISNHLYFYWYRQILGQKVEFLVSFYNNEISEKSEIFDDQFSVERPDGSNFTLKIRSTKLEDSAMYFCASSEAQAGRTYQDTQYFGPGTRLTVL.

V and J are TRBV29-1 and TRBJ2-2; D may be TRBD1 (5 bases). The CDR3 consists of 14 residues. From germline, CDR1 is SQVTM and CDR2 ANQGSEA. Trimming stripped 5 bases from V and 2 bases from J, with 12 bases between. The CDR3 DNA reads as TGCAGCGTTTCAGGGTTAAGTAACACCGGGGAGCTGTTTTTT. Translating gives CSVSGLSNTGELFF.

The chain combines TRBV30 with TRBJ2-3; tentatively, D is TRBD2 (5 bases). This CDR3 is 14 amino acids long. V was clipped by 2 bases and J by 3 bases, with 12 bases between them. Germline lookup yields CDR1 GTSNPN and CDR2 SVGIG (reference sequence). The chain's CDR3 is CAWSPGWETDTQYF. Written as DNA, the CDR3 is TGTGCCTGGAGTCCGGGGTGGGAGACAGATACGCAGTATTTT.

The chain carries TRBV19 and TRBJ2-2; D could derive from TRBD1 or TRBD2 (6 bases each). The ends were cut back, 5 bases at V and 0 bases at J, with 13 bases in the middle. Germline V gives CDR1 LNHDA, CDR2 SQIVND (reference sequence). The CDR3 is 16 amino acids. The CDR3: CASSRGGFANTGELFF. CDR3 in DNA: TGTGCCAGTAGTCGAGGGGGGTTCGCGAACACCGGGGAGCTGTTTTTT.

The chain links TRBV28 to TRBJ2-2, with no clear D. From germline, CDR1 is MDHEN and CDR2 SYDVKM. The V end lost 7 bases, the J end lost 1 base, and 13 bases lay between the germline ends. The CDR3 runs to 15 residues. The chain's CDR3 is CASTSGGVNTGELFF. The CDR3 DNA is TGTGCCAGCACCTCTGGTGGGGTGAACACCGGGGAGCTGTTTTTT.

This chain joins TRBV12-3 or TRBV12-4 and TRBJ1-2, with D unresolved. The CDR3 length is 11 residues. Trimming cost V 3 bases and J 8 bases, with 7 bases left between them. For the CDR3, the DNA is TGTGCCAGCAGTTTTAGCGGGGGCTACACCTTC. Residues: CASSFSGGYTF.

The CDR3 DNA sequence: TGTGCCAGTAGTGCCCCGGGACAGGGGGCCGAGCAGTACTTC. Translated, it gives CASSAPGQGAEQYF. This sequence joins TRBV19 and TRBJ2-7; 12 bases agree with TRBD1. Germline V gene data show CDR1 as LNHDA and CDR2 as SQIVND (reference sequence). The ends lost 5 bases at V and 6 bases at J; junction bases unmatched: 5. The CDR3 has 14 residues.

This sequence joins TRBV10-1 and TRBJ1-5, with a weak D call TRBD1 (5 bases). With 2 bases removed from V and 10 bases from J, the gap between germline ends came to 15 bases. Germline values: CDR1 WNHNN, CDR2 SYGVQD (reference sequence). There are 14 residues in the CDR3. CDR3 in amino acids: CASSERGVFGPQHF. CDR3 DNA sequence: TGCGCCAGCAGTGAGCGGGGGGTCTTCGGACCCCAGCATTTT.

The chain joins TRBV20-1 to TRBJ1-2; the D gene is possibly TRBD1 (5 bases). V lost 3 bases and J lost 0, with 17 bases in between. CDR3 length: 16 residues. CDR1 and CDR2 (germline): DFQATT, SNEGSKA (reference sequence). The chain's CDR3 is CSASIRGRLSNYGYTF. CDR3 DNA: TGCAGTGCTAGTATAAGGGGTAGGCTATCTAACTATGGCTACACCTTC.

The chain combines TRBV6-5 with TRBJ1-3; D not resolved. Germline CDR1 reads MNHEY; CDR2 reads SVGAGI. CDR3 length equals 14 residues. V was clipped by 6 bases and J by 1 base, with 10 bases between them. CDR3 DNA: TGTGCCAGCAGGACCAGGATTTCTGGAAACACCATATATTTT. Translated: CASRTRISGNTIYF.

The chain is built from TRBV6-5 and TRBJ1-2; 11 bases are shared with TRBD1. The CDR3 is 16 amino acids. Germline V gene lookup returns CDR1 MNHEY and CDR2 SVGAGI. J gave up 4 bases and V 0 bases, and 4 bases lay outside the gene matches. DNA for the CDR3: TGTGCCAGCAGTTACTCCGGGACAGGGGGGAGCTATGGCTACACCTTC. Its translation is CASSYSGTGGSYGYTF.